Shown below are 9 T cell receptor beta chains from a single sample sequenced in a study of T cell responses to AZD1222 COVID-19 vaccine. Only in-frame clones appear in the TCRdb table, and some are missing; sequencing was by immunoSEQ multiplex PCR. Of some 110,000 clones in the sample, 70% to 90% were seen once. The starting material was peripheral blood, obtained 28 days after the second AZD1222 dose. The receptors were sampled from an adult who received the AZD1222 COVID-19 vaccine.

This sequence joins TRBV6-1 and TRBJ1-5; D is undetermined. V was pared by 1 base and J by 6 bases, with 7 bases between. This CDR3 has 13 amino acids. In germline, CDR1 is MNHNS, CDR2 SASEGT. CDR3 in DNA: TGTGCCAGCAGTGAAGAGTTCGGTCAGCCCCAGCATTTT. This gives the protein CASSEEFGQPQHF.

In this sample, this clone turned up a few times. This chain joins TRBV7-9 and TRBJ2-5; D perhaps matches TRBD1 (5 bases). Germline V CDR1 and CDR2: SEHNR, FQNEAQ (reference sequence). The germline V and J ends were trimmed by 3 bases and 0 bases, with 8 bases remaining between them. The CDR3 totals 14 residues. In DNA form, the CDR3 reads TGTGCCAGCAGCTTCCGACAGAACCAAGAGACCCAGTACTTC. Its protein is CASSFRQNQETQYF.

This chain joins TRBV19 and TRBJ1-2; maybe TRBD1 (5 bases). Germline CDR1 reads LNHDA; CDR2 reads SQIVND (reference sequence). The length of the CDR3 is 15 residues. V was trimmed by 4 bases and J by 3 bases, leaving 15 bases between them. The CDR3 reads CASSTLQGQDYGYTF. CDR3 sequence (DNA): TGTGCCAGTAGTACCCTTCAGGGTCAGGACTATGGCTACACCTTC.

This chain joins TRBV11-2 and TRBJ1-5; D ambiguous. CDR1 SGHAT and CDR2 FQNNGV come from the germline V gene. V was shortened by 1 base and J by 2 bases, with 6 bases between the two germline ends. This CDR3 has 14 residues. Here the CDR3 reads CASSLATGNQPQHF. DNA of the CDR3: TGTGCCAGCAGCTTAGCAACAGGCAATCAGCCCCAGCATTTT.

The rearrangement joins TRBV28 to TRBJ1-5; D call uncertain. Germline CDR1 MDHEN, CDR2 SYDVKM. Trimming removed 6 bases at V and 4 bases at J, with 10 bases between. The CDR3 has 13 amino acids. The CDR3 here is CASSRSNNQPQHF. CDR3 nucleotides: TGTGCCAGCAGCCGATCCAATAATCAGCCCCAGCATTTT.

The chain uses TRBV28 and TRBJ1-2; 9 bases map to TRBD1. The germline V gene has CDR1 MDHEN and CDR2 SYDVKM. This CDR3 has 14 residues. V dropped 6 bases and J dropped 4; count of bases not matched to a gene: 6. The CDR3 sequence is CASRGTGNVYGYTF. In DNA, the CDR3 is TGTGCCAGCAGGGGGACAGGGAATGTCTATGGCTACACCTTC.

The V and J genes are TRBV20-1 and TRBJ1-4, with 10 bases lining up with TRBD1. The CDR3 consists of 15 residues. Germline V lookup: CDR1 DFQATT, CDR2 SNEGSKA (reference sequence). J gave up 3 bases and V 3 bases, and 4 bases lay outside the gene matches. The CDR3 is CSASRGTGANEKLFF. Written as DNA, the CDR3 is TGCAGTGCTAGTCGTGGGACAGGGGCTAATGAAAAACTGTTTTTT.

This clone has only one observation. DNA of the CDR3: TGTGCCAGTAGTAGACAGGGCTATGGCTACACCTTC. This gives the protein CASSRQGYGYTF. The chain couples TRBV19 to TRBJ1-2, with TRBD1 matching 7 bases. Trimming took 4 bases from V and 4 from J; bases not matched to a gene: 0. Per the germline V gene, CDR1 is LNHDA and CDR2 is SQIVND (reference sequence). The CDR3 totals 12 residues.

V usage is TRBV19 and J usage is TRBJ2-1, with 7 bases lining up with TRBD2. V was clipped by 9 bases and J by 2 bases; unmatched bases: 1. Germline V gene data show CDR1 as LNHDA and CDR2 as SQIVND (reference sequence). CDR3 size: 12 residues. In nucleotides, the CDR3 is TGTGCCAGCGGGACTACCTACAATGAGCAGTTCTTC. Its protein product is CASGTTYNEQFF.